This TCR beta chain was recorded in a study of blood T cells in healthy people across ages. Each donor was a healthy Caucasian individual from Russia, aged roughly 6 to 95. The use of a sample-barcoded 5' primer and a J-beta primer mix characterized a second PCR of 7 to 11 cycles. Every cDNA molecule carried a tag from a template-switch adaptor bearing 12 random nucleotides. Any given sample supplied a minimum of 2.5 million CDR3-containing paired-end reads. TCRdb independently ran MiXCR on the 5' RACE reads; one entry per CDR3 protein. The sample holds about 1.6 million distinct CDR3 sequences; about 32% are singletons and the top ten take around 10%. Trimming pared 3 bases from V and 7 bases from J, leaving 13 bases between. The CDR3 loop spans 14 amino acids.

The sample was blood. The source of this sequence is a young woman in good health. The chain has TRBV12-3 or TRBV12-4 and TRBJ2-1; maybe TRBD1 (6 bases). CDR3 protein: CASSFNRVRNEQFF. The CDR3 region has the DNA TGTGCCAGCAGTTTTAACAGGGTTCGGAATGAGCAGTTCTTC.